This T cell receptor beta chain was documented in a study of shared clonotypes between healthy human individuals. General study findings and limits: Read depth was anticipated to influence clonotype sharing among donors.

Per germline, CDR1 SGHNT and CDR2 YYREEE (reference sequence). The CDR3 length is 16 residues. Trimming shortened V by 0 bases and J by 2 bases, and 14 bases separated the two germline ends. Details on this clone: Its antigen is currently unknown.

Donors, without exception, were Caucasian adults residing in Nashville, Tennessee. Splitting the CD4+ cells yielded a CD45RA+ naive subset and a CD45RA-negative memory subset. Only in-frame clones appear in the TCRdb table, and some are missing; sequencing was by immunoSEQ multiplex PCR. The data hold over a million clones, with roughly 97% observed a single time. The chain carries TRBV5-4 and TRBJ2-5; D is unclear. This receptor was identified in a man in his thirties or forties in good health. Sequencing input: naive CD4+ T cells sorted from blood. This sample's subset: CD45RA+ positively selected. The CDR3 DNA reads as TGTGCCAGCAGCTTGGCTCAGCGTCTGGGACAAGAGACCCAGTACTTC. Protein: CASSLAQRLGQETQYF. The full variable domain, rest sourced from reference TRBV5-4 and TRBJ2-5, is ETGVTQSPTHLIKTRGQQVTLRCSSQSGHNTVSWYQQALGQGPQFIFQYYREEENGRGNFPPRFSGLQFPNYSSELNVNALELDDSALYLCASSLAQRLGQETQYFGPGTRLLVL.